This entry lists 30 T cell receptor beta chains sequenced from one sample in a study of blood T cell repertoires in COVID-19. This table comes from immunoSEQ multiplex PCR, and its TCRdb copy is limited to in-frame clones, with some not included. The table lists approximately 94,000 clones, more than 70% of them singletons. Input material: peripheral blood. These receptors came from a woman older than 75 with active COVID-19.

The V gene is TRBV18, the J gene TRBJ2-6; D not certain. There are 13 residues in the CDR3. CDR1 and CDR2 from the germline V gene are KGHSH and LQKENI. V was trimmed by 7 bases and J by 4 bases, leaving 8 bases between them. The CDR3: CASFMTGANVLTF. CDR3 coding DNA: TGTGCCAGCTTTATGACAGGGGCCAACGTCCTGACTTTC.

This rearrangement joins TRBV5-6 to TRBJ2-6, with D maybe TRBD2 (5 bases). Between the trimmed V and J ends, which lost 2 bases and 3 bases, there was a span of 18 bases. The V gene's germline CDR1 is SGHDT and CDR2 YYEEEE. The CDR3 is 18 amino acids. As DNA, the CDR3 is TGTGCCAGCAGCTTTGGGATCACTAGGGCAGGTGGGGCCAACGTCCTGACTTTC. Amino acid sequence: CASSFGITRAGGANVLTF. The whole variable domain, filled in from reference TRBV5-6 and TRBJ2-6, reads DAGVTQSPTHLIKTRGQQVTLRCSPKSGHDTVSWYQQALGQGPQFIFQYYEEEERQRGNFPDRFSGHQFPNYSSELNVNALLLGDSALYLCASSFGITRAGGANVLTFGAGSRLTVL.

CDR3 loop: CASTLFGGEETQYF. For the CDR3, the DNA is TGTGCCAGCACCCTCTTTGGGGGGGAAGAGACCCAGTACTTC. This chain connects TRBV5-5 to TRBJ2-5, with TRBD2 identical over 7 bases. Germline CDR1 and CDR2: SGHKS and YYEKEE (reference sequence). V trimming: 6 bases; J trimming: 3 bases; junction bases outside the gene matches: 8. The length of the CDR3 is 14 residues.

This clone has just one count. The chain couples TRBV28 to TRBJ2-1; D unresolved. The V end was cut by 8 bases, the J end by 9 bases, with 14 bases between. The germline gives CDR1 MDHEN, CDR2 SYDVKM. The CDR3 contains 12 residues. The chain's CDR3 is CASRRSTSEQFF. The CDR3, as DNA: TGTGCCAGCCGAAGGAGCACGAGTGAGCAGTTCTTC.

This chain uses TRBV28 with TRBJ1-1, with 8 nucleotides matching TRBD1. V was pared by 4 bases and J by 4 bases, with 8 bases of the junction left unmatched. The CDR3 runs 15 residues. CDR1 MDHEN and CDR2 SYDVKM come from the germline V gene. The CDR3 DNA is TGTGCCAGCAGTTCCTCGGACAGGGAAGGCACTGAAGCTTTCTTT. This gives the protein CASSSSDREGTEAFF.

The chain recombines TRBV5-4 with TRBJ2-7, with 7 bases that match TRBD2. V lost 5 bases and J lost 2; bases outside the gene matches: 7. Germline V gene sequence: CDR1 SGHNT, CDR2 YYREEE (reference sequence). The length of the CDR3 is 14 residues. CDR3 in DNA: TGTGCCAGCAGTCAAAAGCGGGACCCCTACGAGCAGTACTTC. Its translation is CASSQKRDPYEQYF.

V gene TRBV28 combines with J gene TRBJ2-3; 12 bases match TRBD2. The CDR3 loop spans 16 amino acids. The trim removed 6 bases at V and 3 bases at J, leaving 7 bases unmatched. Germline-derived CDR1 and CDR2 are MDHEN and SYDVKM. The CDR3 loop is CASSKLAGGGTDTQYF. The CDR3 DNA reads TGTGCCAGCAGCAAACTAGCGGGAGGAGGGACAGATACGCAGTATTTT.

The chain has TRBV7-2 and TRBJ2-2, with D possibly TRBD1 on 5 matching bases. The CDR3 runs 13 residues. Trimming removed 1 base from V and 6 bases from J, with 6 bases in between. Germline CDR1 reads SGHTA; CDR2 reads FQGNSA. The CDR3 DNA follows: TGTGCCAGCAGCTTAGAGACAGCCGGGGAGCTGTTTTTT. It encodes CASSLETAGELFF.

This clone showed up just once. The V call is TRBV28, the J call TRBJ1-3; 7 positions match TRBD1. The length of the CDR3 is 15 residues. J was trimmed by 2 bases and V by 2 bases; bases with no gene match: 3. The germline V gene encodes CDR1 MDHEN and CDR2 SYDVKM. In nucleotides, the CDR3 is TGTGCCAGCAGTTTAGGGACAGATACTGGAAACACCATATATTTT. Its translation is CASSLGTDTGNTIYF.

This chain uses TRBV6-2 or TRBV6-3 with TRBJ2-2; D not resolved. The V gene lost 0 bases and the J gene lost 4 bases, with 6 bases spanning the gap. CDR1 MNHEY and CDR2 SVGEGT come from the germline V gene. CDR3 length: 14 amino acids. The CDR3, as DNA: TGTGCCAGCAGTTACTCCGGTTTCACCGGGGAGCTGTTTTTT. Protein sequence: CASSYSGFTGELFF.

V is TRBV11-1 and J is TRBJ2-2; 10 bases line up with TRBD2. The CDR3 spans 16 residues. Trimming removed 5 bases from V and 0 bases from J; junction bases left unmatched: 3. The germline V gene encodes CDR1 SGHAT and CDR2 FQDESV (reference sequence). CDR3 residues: CASSQGLAANTGELFF. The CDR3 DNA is TGTGCCAGCAGCCAAGGACTAGCGGCGAACACCGGGGAGCTGTTTTTT.

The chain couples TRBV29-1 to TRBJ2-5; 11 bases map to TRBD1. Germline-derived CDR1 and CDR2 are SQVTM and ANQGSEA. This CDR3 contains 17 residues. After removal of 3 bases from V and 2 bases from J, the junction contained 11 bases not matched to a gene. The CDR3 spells CSVDGQGARYPQETQYF. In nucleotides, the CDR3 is TGCAGCGTTGATGGACAGGGGGCGCGATATCCACAAGAGACCCAGTACTTC.

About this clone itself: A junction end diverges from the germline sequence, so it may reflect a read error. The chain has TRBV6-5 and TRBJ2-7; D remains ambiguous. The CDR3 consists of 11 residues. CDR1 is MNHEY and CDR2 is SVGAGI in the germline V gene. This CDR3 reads CASSYSNEQYF. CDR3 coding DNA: TGTGCCAGCAGTTACTCCAACGAGCAGTACTTC.

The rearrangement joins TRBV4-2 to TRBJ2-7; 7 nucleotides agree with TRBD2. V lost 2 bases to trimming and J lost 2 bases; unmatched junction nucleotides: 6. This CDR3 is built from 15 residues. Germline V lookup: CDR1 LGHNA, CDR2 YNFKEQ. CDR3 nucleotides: TGTGCCAGCAGCCAACGTCTAGCGGACACCTACGAGCAGTACTTC. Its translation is CASSQRLADTYEQYF.

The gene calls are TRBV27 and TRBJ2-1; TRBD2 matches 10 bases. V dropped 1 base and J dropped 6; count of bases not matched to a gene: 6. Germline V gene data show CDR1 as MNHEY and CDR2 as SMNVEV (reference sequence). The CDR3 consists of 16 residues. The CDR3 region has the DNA TGTGCCAGCAGTTTATGGGCTAGCGGGGGTTCCAATGAGCAGTTCTTC. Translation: CASSLWASGGSNEQFF.

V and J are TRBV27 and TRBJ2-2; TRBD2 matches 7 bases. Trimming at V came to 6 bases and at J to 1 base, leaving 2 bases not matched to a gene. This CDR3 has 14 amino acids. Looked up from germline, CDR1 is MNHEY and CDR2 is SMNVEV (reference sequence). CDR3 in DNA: TGTGCCAGCAGCTGGGGGGGGAACACCGGGGAGCTGTTTTTT. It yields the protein CASSWGGNTGELFF.

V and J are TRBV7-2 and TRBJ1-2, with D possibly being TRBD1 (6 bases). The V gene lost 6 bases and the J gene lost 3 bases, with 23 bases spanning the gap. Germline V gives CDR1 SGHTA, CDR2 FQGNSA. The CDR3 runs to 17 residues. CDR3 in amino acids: CASRKKWTGAGDYGYTF. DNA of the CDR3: TGTGCCAGCAGGAAAAAATGGACCGGGGCAGGGGACTATGGCTACACCTTC.

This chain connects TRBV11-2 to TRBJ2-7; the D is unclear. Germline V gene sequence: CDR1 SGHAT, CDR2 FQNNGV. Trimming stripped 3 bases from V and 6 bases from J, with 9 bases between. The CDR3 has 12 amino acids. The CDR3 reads CASSFSFLEQYF. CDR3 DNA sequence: TGTGCCAGCAGCTTTAGTTTCCTCGAGCAGTACTTC.

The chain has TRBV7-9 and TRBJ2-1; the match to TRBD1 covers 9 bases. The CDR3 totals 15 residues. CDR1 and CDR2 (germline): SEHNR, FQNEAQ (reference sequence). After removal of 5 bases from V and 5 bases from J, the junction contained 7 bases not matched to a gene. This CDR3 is CASSAPRDRDNEQFF. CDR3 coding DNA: TGTGCCAGCAGCGCGCCCCGGGACAGGGACAATGAGCAGTTCTTC. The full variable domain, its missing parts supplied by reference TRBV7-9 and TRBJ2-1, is DTGVSQNPRHKITKRGQNVTFRCDPISEHNRLYWYRQTLGQGPEFLTYFQNEAQLEKSRLLSDRFSAERPKGSFSTLEIQRTEQGDSAMYLCASSAPRDRDNEQFFGPGTRLTVL.

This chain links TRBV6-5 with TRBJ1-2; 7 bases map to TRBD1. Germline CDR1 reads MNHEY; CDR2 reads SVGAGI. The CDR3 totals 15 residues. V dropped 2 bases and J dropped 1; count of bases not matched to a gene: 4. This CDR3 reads CASSYGGGGNYGYTF. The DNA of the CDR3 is TGTGCCAGCAGTTACGGAGGGGGCGGTAACTATGGCTACACCTTC.

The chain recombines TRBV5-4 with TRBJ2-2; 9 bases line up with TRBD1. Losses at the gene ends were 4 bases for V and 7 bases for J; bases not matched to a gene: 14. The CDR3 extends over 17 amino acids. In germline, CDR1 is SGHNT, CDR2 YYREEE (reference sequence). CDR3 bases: TGTGCCAGCAGCCCGAAACCGGGACAGGGAGGAAGCGGGGAGCTGTTTTTT. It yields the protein CASSPKPGQGGSGELFF. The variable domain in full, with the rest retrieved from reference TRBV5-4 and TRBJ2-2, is ETGVTQSPTHLIKTRGQQVTLRCSSQSGHNTVSWYQQALGQGPQFIFQYYREEENGRGNFPPRFSGLQFPNYSSELNVNALELDDSALYLCASSPKPGQGGSGELFFGEGSRLTVL.

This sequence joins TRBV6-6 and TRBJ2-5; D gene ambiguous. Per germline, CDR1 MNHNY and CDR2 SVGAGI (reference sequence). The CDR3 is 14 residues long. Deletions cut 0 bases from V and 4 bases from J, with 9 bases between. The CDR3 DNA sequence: TGTGCCAGCAGTTACTCAAATTCTCTAGAGACCCAGTACTTC. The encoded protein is CASSYSNSLETQYF.

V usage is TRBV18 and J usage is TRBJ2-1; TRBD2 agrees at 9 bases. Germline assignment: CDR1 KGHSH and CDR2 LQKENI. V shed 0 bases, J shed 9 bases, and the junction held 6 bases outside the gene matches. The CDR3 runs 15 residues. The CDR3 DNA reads TGTGCCAGCTCACCACCGGCTAGCGGGATTGGTGAGCAGTTCTTC. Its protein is CASSPPASGIGEQFF. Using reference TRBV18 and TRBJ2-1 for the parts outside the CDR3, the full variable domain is NAGVMQNPRHLVRRRGQEARLRCSPMKGHSHVYWYRQLPEEGLKFMVYLQKENIIDESGMPKERFSAEFPKEGPSILRIQQVVRGDSAAYFCASSPPASGIGEQFFGPGTRLTVL.

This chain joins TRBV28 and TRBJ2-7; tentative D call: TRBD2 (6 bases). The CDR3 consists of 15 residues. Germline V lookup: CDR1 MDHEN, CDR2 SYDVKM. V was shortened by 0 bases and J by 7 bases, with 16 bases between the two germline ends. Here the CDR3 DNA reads TGTGCCAGCAGTTTATGGCGGGGCCGAGGCTTGGAGCAGTACTTC. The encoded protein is CASSLWRGRGLEQYF.

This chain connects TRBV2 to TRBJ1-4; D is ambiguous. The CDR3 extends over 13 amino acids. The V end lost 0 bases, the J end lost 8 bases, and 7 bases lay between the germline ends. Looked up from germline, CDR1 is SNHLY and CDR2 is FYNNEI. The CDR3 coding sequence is TGTGCCAGCAGTGAAGCCAGGCCAGAAAAACTGTTTTTT. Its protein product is CASSEARPEKLFF.

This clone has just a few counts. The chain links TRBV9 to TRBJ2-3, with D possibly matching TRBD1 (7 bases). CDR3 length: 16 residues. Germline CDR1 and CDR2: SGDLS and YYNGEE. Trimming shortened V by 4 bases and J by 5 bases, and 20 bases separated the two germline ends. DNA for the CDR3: TGTGCCAGCAGCCCCCCAGCGGGCCCAGGGGGAGATACGCAGTATTTT. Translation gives CASSPPAGPGGDTQYF. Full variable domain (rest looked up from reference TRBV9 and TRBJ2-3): DSGVTQTPKHLITATGQRVTLRCSPRSGDLSVYWYQQSLDQGLQFLIQYYNGEERAKGNILERFSAQQFPDLHSELNLSSLELGDSALYFCASSPPAGPGGDTQYFGPGTRLTVL.

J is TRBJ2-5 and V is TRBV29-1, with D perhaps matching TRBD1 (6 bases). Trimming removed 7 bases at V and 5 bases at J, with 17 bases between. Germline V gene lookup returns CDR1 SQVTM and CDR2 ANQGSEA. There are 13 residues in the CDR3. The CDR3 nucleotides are TGCAGCGGTGGACAGCTTCGAGGGGAGACCCAGTACTTC. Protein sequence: CSGGQLRGETQYF.

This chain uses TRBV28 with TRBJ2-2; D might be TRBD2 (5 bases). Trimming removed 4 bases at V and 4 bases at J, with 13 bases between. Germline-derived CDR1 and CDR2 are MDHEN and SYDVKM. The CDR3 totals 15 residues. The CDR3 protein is CASSSRVGGTGELFF. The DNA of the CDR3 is TGTGCCAGCAGTTCGCGGGTAGGAGGCACCGGGGAGCTGTTTTTT. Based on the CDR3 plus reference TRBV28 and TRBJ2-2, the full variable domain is DVKVTQSSRYLVKRTGEKVFLECVQDMDHENMFWYRQDPGLGLRLIYFSYDVKMKEKGDIPEGYSVSREKKERFSLILESASTNQTSMYLCASSSRVGGTGELFFGEGSRLTVL.

This CDR3 reads CASSLFADRTTDTQYF. The CDR3 DNA sequence: TGTGCCAGCAGCCTATTCGCCGACAGGACCACAGATACGCAGTATTTT. The chain links TRBV5-8 to TRBJ2-3; a weak D match, TRBD1 (6 bases). CDR1 SGHTS and CDR2 YDEGEE come from the germline V gene. This CDR3 region has 16 residues. Trimming left V 4 bases short and J 2 bases short, with 17 bases between.

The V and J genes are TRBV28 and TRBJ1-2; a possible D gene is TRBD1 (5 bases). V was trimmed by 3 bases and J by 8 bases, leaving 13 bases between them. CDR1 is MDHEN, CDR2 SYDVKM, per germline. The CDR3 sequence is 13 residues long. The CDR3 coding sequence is TGTGCCAGCAGTTTTGTGACCCGGGGGGGCTACACCTTC. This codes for CASSFVTRGGYTF.